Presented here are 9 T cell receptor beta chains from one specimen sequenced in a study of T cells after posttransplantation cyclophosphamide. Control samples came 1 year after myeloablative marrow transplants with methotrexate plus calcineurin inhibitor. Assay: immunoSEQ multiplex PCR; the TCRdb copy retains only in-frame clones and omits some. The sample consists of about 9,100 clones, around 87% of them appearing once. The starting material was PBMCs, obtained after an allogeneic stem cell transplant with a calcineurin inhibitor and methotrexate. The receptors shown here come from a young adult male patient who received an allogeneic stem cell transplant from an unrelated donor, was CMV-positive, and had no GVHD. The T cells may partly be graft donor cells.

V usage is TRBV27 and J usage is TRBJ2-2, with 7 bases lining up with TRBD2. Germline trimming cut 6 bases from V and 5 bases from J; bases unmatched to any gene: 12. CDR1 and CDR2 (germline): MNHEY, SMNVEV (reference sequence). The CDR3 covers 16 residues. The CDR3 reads CASSPGPIGGTGELFF. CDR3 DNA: TGTGCCAGCAGCCCGGGACCGATCGGGGGGACCGGGGAGCTGTTTTTT.

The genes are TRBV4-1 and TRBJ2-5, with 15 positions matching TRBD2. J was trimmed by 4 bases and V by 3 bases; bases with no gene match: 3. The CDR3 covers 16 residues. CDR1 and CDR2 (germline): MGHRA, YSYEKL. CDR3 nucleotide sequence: TGCGCCAGCAGCCACCTGGGACTAGCGGGAGGAGAGACCCAGTACTTC. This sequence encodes CASSHLGLAGGETQYF.

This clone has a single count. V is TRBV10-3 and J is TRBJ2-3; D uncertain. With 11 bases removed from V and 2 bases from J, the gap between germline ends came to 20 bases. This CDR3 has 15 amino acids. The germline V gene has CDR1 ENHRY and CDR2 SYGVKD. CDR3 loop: CASESRGGATDTQYF. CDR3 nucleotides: TGTGCCTCCGAGAGTAGAGGCGGAGCCACAGATACGCAGTATTTT.

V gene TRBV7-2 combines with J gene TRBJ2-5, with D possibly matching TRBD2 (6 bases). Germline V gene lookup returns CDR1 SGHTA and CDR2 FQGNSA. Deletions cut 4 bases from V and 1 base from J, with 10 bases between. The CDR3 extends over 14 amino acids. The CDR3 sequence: CASSSGLAQETQYF. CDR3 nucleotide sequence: TGTGCCAGCAGCTCGGGACTGGCCCAAGAGACCCAGTACTTC.

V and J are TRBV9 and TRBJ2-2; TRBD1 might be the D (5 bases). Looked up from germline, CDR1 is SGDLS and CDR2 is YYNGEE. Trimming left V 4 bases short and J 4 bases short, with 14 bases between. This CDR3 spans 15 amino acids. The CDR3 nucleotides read TGTGCCAGCAGCCCGACAGACAGTTTCACCGGGGAGCTGTTTTTT. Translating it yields CASSPTDSFTGELFF.

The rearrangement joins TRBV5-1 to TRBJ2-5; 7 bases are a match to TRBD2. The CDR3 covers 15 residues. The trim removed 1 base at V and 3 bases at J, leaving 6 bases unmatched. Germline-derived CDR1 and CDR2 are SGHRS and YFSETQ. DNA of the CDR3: TGCGCCAGCAGCTTGAACGGGCTAGCGGAAGAGACCCAGTACTTC. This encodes CASSLNGLAEETQYF.

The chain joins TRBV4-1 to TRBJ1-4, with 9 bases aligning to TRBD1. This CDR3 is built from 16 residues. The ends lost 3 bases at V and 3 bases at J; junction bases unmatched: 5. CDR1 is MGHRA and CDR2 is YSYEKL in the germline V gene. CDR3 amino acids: CASSHGQGRANEKLFF. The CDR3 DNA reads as TGCGCCAGCAGCCATGGACAGGGGAGGGCTAATGAAAAACTGTTTTTT.

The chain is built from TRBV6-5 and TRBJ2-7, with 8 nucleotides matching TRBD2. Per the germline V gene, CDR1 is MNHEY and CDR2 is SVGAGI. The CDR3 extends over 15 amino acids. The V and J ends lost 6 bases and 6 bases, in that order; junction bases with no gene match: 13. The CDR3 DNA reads TGTGCCAGCAGCCCTTCCGCGGGAGGAGGGCTCGAGCAGTACGTC. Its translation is CASSPSAGGGLEQYV.

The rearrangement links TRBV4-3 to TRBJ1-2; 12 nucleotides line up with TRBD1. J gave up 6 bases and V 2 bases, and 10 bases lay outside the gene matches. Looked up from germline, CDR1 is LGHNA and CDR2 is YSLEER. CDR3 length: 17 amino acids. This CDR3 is CASSQLSLGTGGDGYTF. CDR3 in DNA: TGCGCCAGCAGCCAATTGAGTCTGGGGACAGGGGGCGATGGCTACACCTTC.